This T cell receptor beta chain was found in a study of cytomegalovirus exposure and HLA in healthy donors. PCR used 60 Vbeta primers and 13 Jbeta primers. TCRdb keeps only in-frame clones here, not all; method: immunoSEQ multiplex PCR. This table holds just over 150,000 clones. Study-wide results and caveats: The study designated about 180 TCR beta chains cytomegalovirus-associated.

In the case of this clone: Its antigen is as yet unknown.

The length of the CDR3 is 16 residues. Per the germline V gene, CDR1 is LNHNV and CDR2 is YYDKDF (reference sequence). V shed 3 bases and J shed 3 bases, with 14 bases lying between them. The clonotype was recovered from a woman in her fifties or sixties in good health and CMV-seronegative. Source material: PBMCs. The gene calls are TRBV15 and TRBJ1-4; tentatively, D is TRBD1 (5 bases). CDR3 loop: CATSRGGVAPNEKLFF. CDR3 coding DNA: TGTGCCACCAGCAGGGGGGGAGTAGCGCCTAATGAAAAACTGTTTTTT.